Following are 23 T cell receptor beta chains from one sample sequenced in a study of cytotoxic CD8 clonotypes in ibrutinib-treated CLL. Some clones are missing from TCRdb's copy, which holds only in-frame ones; the method was immunoSEQ multiplex PCR. The data show some 130,000 clones, approximately 80% seen once. The material sequenced was PBMCs, taken after 24 months of ibrutinib treatment. The receptor source for this set is a human donor with chronic lymphocytic leukemia.

This chain joins TRBV7-9 and TRBJ2-7; no definite D call. Deletions cut 6 bases from V and 0 bases from J, with 15 bases between. The CDR3 totals 15 residues. Germline CDR1 is SEHNR and CDR2 is FQNEAQ (reference sequence). This CDR3 reads CASSSPAESSYEQYF. The CDR3 DNA reads as TGTGCCAGCAGTTCGCCCGCGGAGAGCTCCTACGAGCAGTACTTC.

There are a few counts of this clone. V and J are TRBV9 and TRBJ2-1; D is uncertain. V was trimmed by 0 bases and J by 5 bases, leaving 15 bases between them. The germline gives CDR1 SGDLS, CDR2 YYNGEE. The CDR3 is 16 residues long. CDR3 residues: CASSVGGSSAHNEQFF. The CDR3 coding sequence is TGTGCCAGCAGCGTAGGAGGTAGCTCTGCCCACAATGAGCAGTTCTTC.

The chain employs TRBV19 and TRBJ2-7; D call uncertain. Germline CDR1 LNHDA, CDR2 SQIVND (reference sequence). The CDR3 extends over 14 amino acids. Trimming shortened V by 0 bases and J by 2 bases, and 8 bases separated the two germline ends. CDR3 in amino acids: CASSIDAFPYEQYF. The CDR3 coding sequence is TGTGCCAGTAGTATAGATGCGTTCCCCTACGAGCAGTACTTC.

The V and J genes are TRBV20-1 and TRBJ2-7, with D perhaps matching TRBD1 (6 bases). V was trimmed by 4 bases and J by 11 bases, leaving 15 bases between them. The CDR3 is made up of 11 amino acids. The germline V gene has CDR1 DFQATT and CDR2 SNEGSKA (reference sequence). The CDR3 loop is CSAMPEGQEYF. The CDR3 DNA reads as TGCAGTGCTATGCCCGAGGGACAAGAGTACTTC.

V gene TRBV7-8 combines with J gene TRBJ1-2, with a possible D match to TRBD1 (5 bases). This CDR3 is 13 amino acids long. V lost 1 base and J lost 7, with 10 bases in between. Germline lookup yields CDR1 SGHVS and CDR2 FQNEAQ. The CDR3 here is CASSLVQGGGYTF. DNA of the CDR3: TGTGCCAGCAGCTTAGTGCAGGGCGGTGGCTACACCTTC.

The V gene is TRBV9, the J gene TRBJ2-7; D is uncertain. Between the trimmed V and J ends, which lost 10 bases and 3 bases, there was a span of 29 bases. The CDR3 length is 17 residues. Germline V gene lookup returns CDR1 SGDLS and CDR2 YYNGEE. The CDR3: CAPPGLGVLLEVYEQYF. CDR3 DNA sequence: TGTGCCCCGCCGGGCCTAGGAGTCCTTCTTGAGGTCTACGAGCAGTACTTC.

The V call is TRBV7-7, the J call TRBJ2-7, with D unclear. The V end lost 5 bases, the J end lost 2 bases, and 7 bases lay between the germline ends. This CDR3 spans 12 amino acids. Germline V CDR1 and CDR2: SSHAT, FNYEAQ (reference sequence). CDR3 residues: CASSLVAYEQYF. CDR3 sequence (DNA): TGTGCCAGCAGCCTAGTGGCCTACGAGCAGTACTTC.

V is TRBV5-1 and J is TRBJ1-1; D may be TRBD1 (6 bases). Germline values: CDR1 SGHRS, CDR2 YFSETQ. Between the trimmed V and J ends, which lost 4 bases and 4 bases, there was a span of 17 bases. The CDR3 loop spans 15 amino acids. Written as DNA, the CDR3 is TGCGCCAGCAGCCGCCAAACAGGGTTTGGCACTGAAGCTTTCTTT. Its protein product is CASSRQTGFGTEAFF.

This chain connects TRBV18 to TRBJ2-7; 7 bases fit TRBD2. This CDR3 contains 14 residues. Germline CDR1 is KGHSH and CDR2 is LQKENI. V shed 3 bases and J 8 bases; nucleotides not matched to a gene: 10. CDR3 DNA sequence: TGTGCCAGCTCACCGGGGACTACCGCTAGGCAGCAGTACTTC. As protein: CASSPGTTARQQYF.

The chain has TRBV7-2 and TRBJ2-7; D may be TRBD1 (6 bases). The CDR3 covers 14 residues. Germline CDR1 is SGHTA and CDR2 is FQGNSA. Trimming left V 5 bases short and J 7 bases short, with 18 bases between. As DNA, the CDR3 is TGTGCCAGCAGCCCGGGACATGGAGGAGGTGAGCAGTACTTC. This codes for CASSPGHGGGEQYF.

In this sample, this clone turned up once. CDR3 sequence reads: CASSQPPKDRDNEQFF. The CDR3 nucleotides read TGTGCCAGCAGCCAACCCCCAAAGGACAGGGACAATGAGCAGTTCTTC. This chain joins TRBV4-2 and TRBJ2-1, with 8 bases lining up with TRBD1. The CDR3 covers 16 residues. Germline trimming cut 2 bases from V and 5 bases from J; bases unmatched to any gene: 8. Germline lookup yields CDR1 LGHNA and CDR2 YNFKEQ.

A single count supports this clone. The rearrangement links TRBV7-2 to TRBJ1-2, with TRBD1 identical over 9 bases. The ends lost 5 bases at V and 4 bases at J; junction bases unmatched: 8. Germline V gives CDR1 SGHTA, CDR2 FQGNSA. The CDR3 is 15 residues long. The CDR3, as DNA: TGTGCCAGCAGCCCCCCCGGGACAGGGCTCTATGGCTACACCTTC. It specifies CASSPPGTGLYGYTF. The complete variable domain, with remaining parts taken from reference TRBV7-2 and TRBJ1-2, reads GAGVSQSPSNKVTEKGKDVELRCDPISGHTALYWYRQSLGQGLEFLIYFQGNSAPDKSGLPSDRFSAERTGGSVSTLTIQRTQQEDSAVYLCASSPPGTGLYGYTFGSGTRLTVV.

This clone was seen more than once but under ten times. The rearrangement uses TRBV5-1 and TRBJ2-3, with D perhaps matching TRBD2 (6 bases). CDR3 length: 13 amino acids. Trimming left V 0 bases short and J 8 bases short, with 10 bases between. Germline lookup yields CDR1 SGHRS and CDR2 YFSETQ. CDR3 region: CASSLGEVGTQYF. The CDR3 coding sequence is TGCGCCAGCAGCTTGGGGGAGGTTGGTACGCAGTATTTT. Filled out from reference TRBV5-1 and TRBJ2-3, the complete variable domain reads KAGVTQTPRYLIKTRGQQVTLSCSPISGHRSVSWYQQTPGQGLQFLFEYFSETQRNKGNFPGRFSGRQFSNSRSEMNVSTLELGDSALYLCASSLGEVGTQYFGPGTRLTVL.

The chain carries TRBV19 and TRBJ1-6; D remains ambiguous. The CDR3 contains 13 residues. Trimming removed 5 bases at V and 10 bases at J, with 12 bases between. Germline lookup yields CDR1 LNHDA and CDR2 SQIVND (reference sequence). CDR3 sequence: CASSSGFGSPLHF. CDR3 DNA sequence: TGTGCCAGTAGTTCGGGGTTCGGCTCACCCCTCCACTTT.

V is TRBV28 and J is TRBJ2-7; D is unclear. Trimming removed 6 bases at V and 4 bases at J, with 10 bases between. Looked up from germline, CDR1 is MDHEN and CDR2 is SYDVKM. This CDR3 comprises 12 residues. The CDR3 reads CASRGPTYEQYF. The CDR3 coding sequence is TGTGCCAGCAGGGGTCCCACTTACGAGCAGTACTTC.

This rearrangement joins TRBV18 to TRBJ1-4; tentatively, D is TRBD1 (6 bases). V was cut by 3 bases and J by 11 bases, with 22 bases left in between. The CDR3 sequence is 16 residues long. Germline values: CDR1 KGHSH, CDR2 LQKENI. The DNA of the CDR3 is TGTGCCAGCTCACCTGATGTGGGGGCCCGGGGATGGAAACTGTTTTTT. This gives the protein CASSPDVGARGWKLFF.

This clone was detected once. The chain joins TRBV5-1 to TRBJ2-1, with D tentatively TRBD2 (6 bases). CDR3 length equals 14 residues. The germline V gene has CDR1 SGHRS and CDR2 YFSETQ. Trimming took off 0 bases at V and 5 bases at J, with 9 bases between the two ends. The CDR3, as DNA: TGCGCCAGCAGCTTGGGACTAGGCAACAATGAGCAGTTCTTC. Translation gives CASSLGLGNNEQFF.

The rearrangement joins TRBV4-3 to TRBJ2-2; TRBD2 matches at 7 bases. V lost 0 bases, J lost 4 bases, and 14 bases stayed unmatched. This CDR3 is 19 amino acids long. Germline V gives CDR1 LGHNA, CDR2 YSLEER. DNA for the CDR3: TGCGCCAGCAGCCAAGATCCCCCCGACGGGGGGTGGGGCACCGGGGAGCTGTTTTTT. Translating gives CASSQDPPDGGWGTGELFF.

The chain joins TRBV5-1 to TRBJ2-5; the D is unclear. The germline CDR1 and CDR2 sequences are SGHRS and YFSETQ. V was trimmed by 0 bases and J by 1 base, leaving 4 bases between them. The CDR3 loop spans 13 amino acids. The CDR3 loop is CASSLGSQETQYF. CDR3 DNA: TGCGCCAGCAGCTTGGGGAGCCAAGAGACCCAGTACTTC.

V and J are TRBV6-1 and TRBJ2-5; a weak D match, TRBD1 (5 bases). The CDR3 is 14 amino acids. The V gene lost 4 bases and the J gene lost 1 base, with 10 bases spanning the gap. From germline, CDR1 is MNHNS and CDR2 SASEGT. Written as DNA, the CDR3 is TGTGCCAGCAGTGCTTGGGGCCCCCAAGAGACCCAGTACTTC. It is translated as CASSAWGPQETQYF.

This clone was seen only a few times. The J gene is TRBJ2-7, the V gene TRBV20-1; no clear D. V lost 6 bases, J lost 2 bases, and 8 bases lay in between. The germline CDR1 and CDR2 sequences are DFQATT and SNEGSKA (reference sequence). This CDR3 is built from 11 residues. The CDR3 reads CSAPSPYEQYF. Written as DNA, the CDR3 is TGCAGTGCCCCGAGCCCCTACGAGCAGTACTTC.

The chain joins TRBV5-6 to TRBJ1-2; D gene ambiguous. Germline V gene sequence: CDR1 SGHDT, CDR2 YYEEEE. Trimming pared 0 bases from V and 4 bases from J, leaving 10 bases between. The CDR3 is 14 amino acids. The CDR3 sequence: CASSLVASPYGYTF. The CDR3 DNA follows: TGTGCCAGCAGCTTGGTAGCCAGCCCCTATGGCTACACCTTC.

This clone was seen just once. The chain employs TRBV30 and TRBJ2-5; D unresolved. With 4 bases removed from V and 7 bases from J, the gap between germline ends came to 16 bases. This CDR3 spans 13 amino acids. Germline values: CDR1 GTSNPN, CDR2 SVGIG (reference sequence). CDR3: CAWKDRRWGTQYF. In nucleotides, the CDR3 is TGTGCCTGGAAGGACCGCCGTTGGGGGACCCAGTACTTC.